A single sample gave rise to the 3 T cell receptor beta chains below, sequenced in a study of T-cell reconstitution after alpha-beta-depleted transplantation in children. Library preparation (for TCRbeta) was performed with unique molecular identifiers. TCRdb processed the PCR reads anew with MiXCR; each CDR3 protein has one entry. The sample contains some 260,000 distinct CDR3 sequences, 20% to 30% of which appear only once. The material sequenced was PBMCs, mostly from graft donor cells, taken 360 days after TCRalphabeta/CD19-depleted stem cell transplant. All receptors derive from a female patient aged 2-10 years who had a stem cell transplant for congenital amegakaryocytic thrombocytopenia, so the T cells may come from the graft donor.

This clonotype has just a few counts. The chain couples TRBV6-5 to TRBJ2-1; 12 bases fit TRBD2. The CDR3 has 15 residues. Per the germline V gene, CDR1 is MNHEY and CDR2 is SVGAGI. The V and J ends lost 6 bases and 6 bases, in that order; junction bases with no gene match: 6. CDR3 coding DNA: TGTGCCAGCAGCTATCTAGCGGGGGGGAGCAATGAGCAGTTCTTC. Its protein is CASSYLAGGSNEQFF.

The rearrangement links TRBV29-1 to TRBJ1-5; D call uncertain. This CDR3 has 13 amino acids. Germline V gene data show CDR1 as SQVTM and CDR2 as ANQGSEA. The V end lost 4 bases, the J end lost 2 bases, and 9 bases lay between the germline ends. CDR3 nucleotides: TGCAGCGTTGGGCAGGCGCGCAATCAGCCCCAGCATTTT. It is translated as CSVGQARNQPQHF. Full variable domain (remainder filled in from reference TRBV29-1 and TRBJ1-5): SAVISQKPSRDICQRGTSLTIQCQVDSQVTMMFWYRQQPGQSLTLIATANQGSEATYESGFVIDKFPISRPNLTFSTLTVSNMSPEDSSIYLCSVGQARNQPQHFGDGTRLSIL.

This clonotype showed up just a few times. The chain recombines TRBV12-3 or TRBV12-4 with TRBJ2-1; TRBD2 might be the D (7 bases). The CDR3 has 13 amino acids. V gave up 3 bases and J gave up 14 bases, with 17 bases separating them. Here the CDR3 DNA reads TGTGCCAGCAGTTTGGTCAGAGCGGGACAAGAGTTCTTC. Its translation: CASSLVRAGQEFF.